Listed here are 12 T cell receptor beta chains from one sample, sequenced in a study of cytomegalovirus exposure and HLA in healthy donors. Amplification used 60 Vbeta primers and 13 Jbeta primers. Measured with immunoSEQ multiplex PCR; TCRdb has only the in-frame clones, and not every one. Of 150,000 to 180,000 clones listed, 80% are singletons. The sequenced material came from PBMCs. Source of these receptors: a woman between 40 and 55 years old in good health and CMV-seropositive.

V gene TRBV2 combines with J gene TRBJ2-5, with 10 bases identical to TRBD1. Trimming cost V 8 bases and J 2 bases; bases outside gene matches: 14. Germline V CDR1 and CDR2: SNHLY, FYNNEI. This CDR3 is built from 17 residues. The CDR3 here is CASLRRTGTGVQETQYF. CDR3 nucleotide sequence: TGTGCCAGCCTACGACGCACCGGGACAGGGGTTCAAGAGACCCAGTACTTC.

This chain joins TRBV30 and TRBJ2-7; no clear D. Trimming pared 0 bases from V and 5 bases from J, leaving 8 bases between. Germline V lookup: CDR1 GTSNPN, CDR2 SVGIG (reference sequence). The CDR3 spans 12 residues. The CDR3 DNA sequence: TGTGCCTGGAGTGTACTTTCCCACGAGCAGTACTTC. Amino acid sequence: CAWSVLSHEQYF.

The count of this clone is one. The V gene is TRBV7-9, the J gene TRBJ2-7; weak D call: TRBD2 (7 bases). Per germline, CDR1 SEHNR and CDR2 FQNEAQ (reference sequence). This CDR3 has 16 residues. The germline V and J ends were trimmed by 4 bases and 1 base, with 17 bases remaining between them. In DNA form, the CDR3 reads TGTGCCAGCAGCTCCAAGGGGGGAGGGGGGTCCTACGAGCAGTACTTC. It codes for CASSSKGGGGSYEQYF.

The chain joins TRBV5-1 to TRBJ2-1; perhaps TRBD2 as D (6 bases). The CDR3 has 15 residues. Trimming shortened V by 4 bases and J by 6 bases, and 17 bases separated the two germline ends. Germline assignment: CDR1 SGHRS and CDR2 YFSETQ. The CDR3 reads CASSTGTQEGNEQFF. The CDR3 DNA reads as TGCGCCAGCAGCACCGGGACTCAGGAGGGCAATGAGCAGTTCTTC.

The chain carries TRBV7-6 and TRBJ2-7; 10 nucleotides align to TRBD1. The trim removed 5 bases at V and 0 bases at J, leaving 10 bases unmatched. The germline V gene has CDR1 SGHVS and CDR2 FNYEAQ. CDR3 length: 17 residues. The CDR3 DNA follows: TGTGCCAGCAGCCCACTCACGGGACAGGGGAGCTCCTACGAGCAGTACTTC. Protein sequence: CASSPLTGQGSSYEQYF.

The chain employs TRBV28 and TRBJ2-3; 8 bases fit TRBD2. The CDR3 runs to 16 residues. Per germline, CDR1 MDHEN and CDR2 SYDVKM. V was pared by 10 bases and J by 2 bases, with 14 bases of the junction left unmatched. The CDR3 DNA is TGTGCCACACTGGGGCCAAAGCGGGGGCTCACAGATACGCAGTATTTT. It encodes CATLGPKRGLTDTQYF.

The chain uses TRBV18 and TRBJ1-4; TRBD1 agrees at 10 bases. The CDR3 covers 16 residues. Trimming cost V 6 bases and J 0 bases; bases outside gene matches: 4. CDR1 and CDR2 from the germline V gene are KGHSH and LQKENI. The CDR3 bases are TGTGCCAGCTCGGCGGGACAGGGGACAACTAATGAAAAACTGTTTTTT. Amino acids: CASSAGQGTTNEKLFF.

This clone was seen a few times. J is TRBJ2-2 and V is TRBV7-3; a possible D gene is TRBD1 (5 bases). From germline, CDR1 is SGHTA and CDR2 FQGTGA. This CDR3 region has 13 residues. Trimming took off 0 bases at V and 6 bases at J, with 5 bases between the two ends. The CDR3 DNA reads as TGTGCCAGCAGCTTAACAGGGGCCGGGGAGCTGTTTTTT. As protein: CASSLTGAGELFF.

In regard to this clone: Other nucleotide sequences in the sample specify the same CDR3. The chain uses TRBV5-1 and TRBJ2-7, with a possible D match to TRBD2 (6 bases). The CDR3 covers 14 residues. V dropped 5 bases and J dropped 6 bases, with 18 bases sitting between them. Per germline, CDR1 SGHRS and CDR2 YFSETQ. The CDR3 DNA follows: TGCGCCAGCAGAGCTGGAGGGTCACCCCGCGAGCAGTACTTC. Protein sequence: CASRAGGSPREQYF. Looking up the rest from reference TRBV5-1 and TRBJ2-7 gives the full variable domain: KAGVTQTPRYLIKTRGQQVTLSCSPISGHRSVSWYQQTPGQGLQFLFEYFSETQRNKGNFPGRFSGRQFSNSRSEMNVSTLELGDSALYLCASRAGGSPREQYFGPGTRLTVT.

This clone appeared a single time. The chain links TRBV18 to TRBJ2-7, with 8 bases matching TRBD1. There are 15 residues in the CDR3. Germline CDR1 and CDR2: KGHSH and LQKENI. V lost 3 bases, J lost 6 bases, and 10 bases stayed unmatched. The CDR3 DNA is TGTGCCAGCTCACCTATCGGACAGGGATTTTCCGAGCAGTACTTC. Amino acid sequence: CASSPIGQGFSEQYF.

The chain carries TRBV28 and TRBJ1-5; possible D gene TRBD1, 6 bases. There are 15 residues in the CDR3. Trimming shortened V by 3 bases and J by 4 bases, and 13 bases separated the two germline ends. CDR1 and CDR2 from the germline V gene are MDHEN and SYDVKM. Here the CDR3 DNA reads TGTGCCAGCAGTTTGGCGACAGGATTGAATCAGCCCCAGCATTTT. This sequence encodes CASSLATGLNQPQHF.

This clone was seen a handful of times. This sequence joins TRBV15 and TRBJ2-1, with TRBD2 matching 8 bases. J lost 4 bases, V lost 5 bases, and 25 bases had no gene match. Germline-derived CDR1 and CDR2 are LNHNV and YYDKDF (reference sequence). This CDR3 region has 21 residues. In nucleotides, the CDR3 is TGTGCCACCAGCCCAAAGGGGTCACAAGGGGCTCGGCGGGAGGTTTACAATGAGCAGTTCTTC. Translating it yields CATSPKGSQGARREVYNEQFF.